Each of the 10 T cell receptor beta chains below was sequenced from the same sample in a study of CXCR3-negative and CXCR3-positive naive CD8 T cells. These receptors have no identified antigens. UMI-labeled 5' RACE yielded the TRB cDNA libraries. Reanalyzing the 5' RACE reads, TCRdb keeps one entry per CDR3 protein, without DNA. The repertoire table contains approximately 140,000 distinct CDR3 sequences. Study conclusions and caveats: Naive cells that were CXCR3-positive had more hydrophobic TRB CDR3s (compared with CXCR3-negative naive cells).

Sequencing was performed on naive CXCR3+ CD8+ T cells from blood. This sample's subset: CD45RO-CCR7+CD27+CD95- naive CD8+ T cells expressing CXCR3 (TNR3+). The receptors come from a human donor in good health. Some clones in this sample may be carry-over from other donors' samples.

The CDR3: CASSPGQGFYEQYF. The V gene is TRBV19, the J gene TRBJ2-7; TCRdb picks TRBD1, but there is no DNA to check that call. CDR1 and CDR2 from the germline V gene are LNHDA and SQIVND (reference sequence). This CDR3 has 14 amino acids.

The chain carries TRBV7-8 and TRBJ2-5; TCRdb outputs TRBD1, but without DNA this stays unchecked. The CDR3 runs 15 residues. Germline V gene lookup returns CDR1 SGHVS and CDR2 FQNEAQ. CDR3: CASSSRGTDQETQYF.

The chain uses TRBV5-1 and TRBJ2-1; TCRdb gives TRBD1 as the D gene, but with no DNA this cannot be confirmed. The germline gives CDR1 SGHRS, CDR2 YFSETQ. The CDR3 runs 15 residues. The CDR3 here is CASSPTGQGESEQFF.

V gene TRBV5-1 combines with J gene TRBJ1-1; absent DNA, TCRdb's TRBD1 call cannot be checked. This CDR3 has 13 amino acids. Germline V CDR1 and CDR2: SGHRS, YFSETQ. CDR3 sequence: CASSLEQGFEAVF.

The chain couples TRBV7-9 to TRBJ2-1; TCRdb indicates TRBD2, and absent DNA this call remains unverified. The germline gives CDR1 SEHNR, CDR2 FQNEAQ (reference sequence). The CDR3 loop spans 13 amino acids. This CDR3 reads CASSPPASTEQFF.

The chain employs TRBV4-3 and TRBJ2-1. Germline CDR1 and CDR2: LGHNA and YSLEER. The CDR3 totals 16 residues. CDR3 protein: CASSQDPGGSYNEQFF.

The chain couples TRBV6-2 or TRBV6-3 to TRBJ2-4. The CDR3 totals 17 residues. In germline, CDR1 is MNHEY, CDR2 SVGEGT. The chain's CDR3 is CASSYSIAALAKNIQYF.

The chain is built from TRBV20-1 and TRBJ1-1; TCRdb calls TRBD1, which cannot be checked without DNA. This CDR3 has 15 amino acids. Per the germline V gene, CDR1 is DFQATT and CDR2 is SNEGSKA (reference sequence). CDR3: CSARGPLGTNTEAFF.

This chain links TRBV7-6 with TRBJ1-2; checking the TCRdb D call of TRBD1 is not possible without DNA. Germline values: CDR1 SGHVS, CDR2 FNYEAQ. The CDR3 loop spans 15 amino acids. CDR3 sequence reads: CASSPRGAGDYGYTF.

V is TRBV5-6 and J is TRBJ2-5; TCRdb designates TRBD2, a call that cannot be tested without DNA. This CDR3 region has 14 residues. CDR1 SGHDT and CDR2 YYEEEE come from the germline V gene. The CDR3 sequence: CASSPPSGVETQYF.